Listed here are 21 T cell receptor beta chains from one sample, sequenced in a study of cytomegalovirus exposure and HLA in healthy donors. With 60 Vbeta and 13 Jbeta primers, the PCR was carried out. Profiling relied on immunoSEQ multiplex PCR, and the TCRdb table lists in-frame clones only, not all of them. The sample contains about 170,000 clones, approximately 76% of which appear only once. Input material: PBMCs. Every receptor here comes from a female donor in good health and CMV-seronegative.

The rearrangement links TRBV5-1 to TRBJ2-7; no firm D call. The CDR3 consists of 15 residues. V lost 0 bases and J lost 3, with 13 bases in between. Germline assignment: CDR1 SGHRS and CDR2 YFSETQ. DNA of the CDR3: TGCGCCAGCAGCTTGGATCCACAGAAGCTCTACGAGCAGTACTTC. Protein sequence: CASSLDPQKLYEQYF.

This clone was detected once. One junction end does not reproduce the germline sequence, and a read error may be involved. The rearrangement links TRBV12-5 to TRBJ1-3; D may be TRBD1 (6 bases). Germline V gene sequence: CDR1 LGHNT, CDR2 FRNRAP. The CDR3 runs to 16 residues. The CDR3 nucleotides are TGTGCTAGTGGTCTGGTAGGGGGTAACTCTGGAAACACCATATATTTT. Residues: CASGLVGGNSGNTIYF.

This chain connects TRBV29-1 to TRBJ2-5; TRBD1 agrees at 10 bases. The V segment lost 7 bases and the J segment 3 bases; nucleotides outside the gene matches: 8. This CDR3 comprises 14 residues. Germline CDR1 and CDR2: SQVTM and ANQGSEA. For the CDR3, the DNA is TGCAGCGGGGGGACAGGGGATGGGGAAGAGACCCAGTACTTC. Translated, it gives CSGGTGDGEETQYF. Complete variable domain (other parts from reference TRBV29-1 and TRBJ2-5): SAVISQKPSRDICQRGTSLTIQCQVDSQVTMMFWYRQQPGQSLTLIATANQGSEATYESGFVIDKFPISRPNLTFSTLTVSNMSPEDSSIYLCSGGTGDGEETQYFGPGTRLLVL.

V usage is TRBV7-9 and J usage is TRBJ2-6; D may be TRBD2 (7 bases). The germline gives CDR1 SEHNR, CDR2 FQNEAQ (reference sequence). Trimming left V 4 bases short and J 2 bases short, with 12 bases between. The CDR3 totals 16 residues. The chain's CDR3 is CASSSRGGPGANVLTF. Here the CDR3 DNA reads TGTGCCAGCAGCTCGAGGGGGGGCCCTGGGGCCAACGTCCTGACTTTC.

A single count supports this clone. V is TRBV19 and J is TRBJ2-3; 7 nucleotides align to TRBD2. Germline CDR1 is LNHDA and CDR2 is SQIVND (reference sequence). V was clipped by 4 bases and J by 7 bases; unmatched bases: 2. CDR3 length: 12 residues. In DNA form, the CDR3 reads TGTGCCAGTAGTAGCGGGGGAAATACGCAGTATTTT. Translation gives CASSSGGNTQYF.

This chain uses TRBV6-1 with TRBJ2-7, with a tentative D call TRBD1 (6 bases). CDR3 length equals 13 residues. V was clipped by 8 bases and J by 2 bases, with 13 bases between them. The germline V gene encodes CDR1 MNHNS and CDR2 SASEGT. The CDR3 nucleotides are TGTGCCAGCCTCGGGACACAAGCCTACGAGCAGTACTTC. Its translation is CASLGTQAYEQYF.

J is TRBJ2-3 and V is TRBV5-1, with a possible D match to TRBD2 (6 bases). Germline CDR1 SGHRS, CDR2 YFSETQ. CDR3 length equals 14 residues. V was trimmed by 1 base and J by 4 bases, leaving 10 bases between them. The CDR3 sequence: CASSLTGAPDTQYF. In nucleotides, the CDR3 is TGCGCCAGCAGCTTGACGGGAGCTCCAGATACGCAGTATTTT.

The table lists this clone with a few counts. This chain connects TRBV28 to TRBJ1-5; tentative D call: TRBD1 (6 bases). The ends were cut back, 10 bases at V and 4 bases at J, with 17 bases in the middle. CDR3 length: 14 amino acids. Germline CDR1 is MDHEN and CDR2 is SYDVKM. In DNA form, the CDR3 reads TGTGCCACACAGGGTCATCCGGCGAATCAGCCCCAGCATTTT. Translating it yields CATQGHPANQPQHF. The full variable domain, with the rest looked up from reference TRBV28 and TRBJ1-5, is DVKVTQSSRYLVKRTGEKVFLECVQDMDHENMFWYRQDPGLGLRLIYFSYDVKMKEKGDIPEGYSVSREKKERFSLILESASTNQTSMYLCATQGHPANQPQHFGDGTRLSIL.

This rearrangement joins TRBV15 to TRBJ1-2, with 9 bases that match TRBD1. Germline V gene sequence: CDR1 LNHNV, CDR2 YYDKDF (reference sequence). With V trimmed by 2 bases and J by 6 bases, 4 bases remained unmatched. The CDR3 contains 14 residues. This chain's CDR3 is CATSRNRGPDGYTF. CDR3 nucleotides: TGTGCCACCAGCAGAAACAGGGGGCCAGATGGCTACACCTTC.

This CDR3 reads CASSLGGFLSYEQYF. In DNA form, the CDR3 reads TGCGCCAGCAGCTTGGGAGGATTCCTCTCCTACGAGCAGTACTTC. The gene calls are TRBV5-1 and TRBJ2-7, with D unresolved. The CDR3 consists of 15 residues. Germline CDR1 SGHRS, CDR2 YFSETQ. The ends were cut back, 0 bases at V and 0 bases at J, with 10 bases in the middle. Full variable domain (remainder filled in from reference TRBV5-1 and TRBJ2-7): KAGVTQTPRYLIKTRGQQVTLSCSPISGHRSVSWYQQTPGQGLQFLFEYFSETQRNKGNFPGRFSGRQFSNSRSEMNVSTLELGDSALYLCASSLGGFLSYEQYFGPGTRLTVT.

This chain links TRBV20-1 with TRBJ1-3; no definite D call. Germline V gene sequence: CDR1 DFQATT, CDR2 SNEGSKA (reference sequence). V lost 3 bases and J 3 bases, leaving 3 bases between the germline ends. The CDR3 loop spans 11 amino acids. CDR3 in amino acids: CSASYGNTIYF. The DNA for the CDR3 is TGCAGTGCTAGTTATGGAAACACCATATATTTT.

The J gene is TRBJ2-7, the V gene TRBV5-1, with 8 bases fitting TRBD1. The CDR3 has 16 amino acids. From germline, CDR1 is SGHRS and CDR2 YFSETQ. J lost 6 bases, V lost 4 bases, and 15 bases had no gene match. The CDR3 nucleotides read TGCGCCAGCAGCCTCCAACTTTCCCAGGGGGCGGCCGAGCAGTACTTC. It codes for CASSLQLSQGAAEQYF.

J is TRBJ1-4 and V is TRBV30, with D perhaps TRBD1 (6 bases). The germline gives CDR1 GTSNPN, CDR2 SVGIG (reference sequence). The length of the CDR3 is 14 residues. V shed 2 bases and J shed 10 bases, with 17 bases lying between them. As DNA, the CDR3 is TGTGCCTGGAGTCCCCGGGACATCGAGGTAAAACTGTTTTTT. It encodes CAWSPRDIEVKLFF.

The V and J genes are TRBV2 and TRBJ2-7; 7 bases match TRBD1. V lost 5 bases, J lost 3 bases, and 7 bases stayed unmatched. The CDR3 spans 14 residues. Germline CDR1 reads SNHLY; CDR2 reads FYNNEI. This CDR3 reads CASSPGTANYEQYF. DNA for the CDR3: TGTGCCAGCAGTCCCGGGACAGCTAACTACGAGCAGTACTTC. Full variable domain (rest looked up from reference TRBV2 and TRBJ2-7): EPEVTQTPSHQVTQMGQEVILRCVPISNHLYFYWYRQILGQKVEFLVSFYNNEISEKSEIFDDQFSVERPDGSNFTLKIRSTKLEDSAMYFCASSPGTANYEQYFGPGTRLTVT.

V is TRBV25-1 and J is TRBJ2-7, with 9 bases fitting TRBD2. J gave up 2 bases and V 5 bases, and 13 bases lay outside the gene matches. From germline, CDR1 is MGHDK and CDR2 SYGVNS. This CDR3 has 17 amino acids. CDR3 sequence reads: CASSKVGAGGTPYEQYF. CDR3 coding DNA: TGTGCCAGCAGTAAAGTCGGAGCGGGAGGCACCCCCTACGAGCAGTACTTC.

This sequence joins TRBV6-1 and TRBJ2-7, with D possibly TRBD2 on 5 matching bases. CDR3 length equals 13 residues. The germline CDR1 and CDR2 sequences are MNHNS and SASEGT. V lost 7 bases to trimming and J lost 7 bases, with 17 bases between them. The CDR3 nucleotides read TGTGCCAGCATCCGCGGGCAGATTGGGGAGCAGTACTTC. Encoded protein: CASIRGQIGEQYF.

The J gene is TRBJ2-5, the V gene TRBV27; unclear D gene. V lost 2 bases and J 4 bases, leaving 17 bases between the germline ends. Germline-derived CDR1 and CDR2 are MNHEY and SMNVEV (reference sequence). The CDR3 consists of 16 residues. CDR3: CASSLAPGSGVETQYF. The CDR3 nucleotides are TGTGCCAGCAGTTTAGCCCCAGGATCCGGTGTAGAGACCCAGTACTTC.

The genes are TRBV5-4 and TRBJ1-4, with a tentative D call TRBD1 (6 bases). Trimming left V 0 bases short and J 8 bases short, with 11 bases between. The CDR3 sequence is 14 residues long. Germline V gene data show CDR1 as SGHNT and CDR2 as YYREEE (reference sequence). CDR3 amino acids: CASSLDSGTEKLFF. The CDR3, as DNA: TGTGCCAGCAGCTTGGATTCGGGGACAGAAAAACTGTTTTTT. Full variable domain (outside the CDR3, taken from reference TRBV5-4 and TRBJ1-4): ETGVTQSPTHLIKTRGQQVTLRCSSQSGHNTVSWYQQALGQGPQFIFQYYREEENGRGNFPPRFSGLQFPNYSSELNVNALELDDSALYLCASSLDSGTEKLFFGSGTQLSVL.

The chain is built from TRBV11-2 and TRBJ2-7; D ambiguous. The V and J ends lost 3 bases and 6 bases respectively, with 12 bases between them. CDR3 length: 13 residues. The germline gives CDR1 SGHAT, CDR2 FQNNGV. The CDR3 sequence is CASSFTSASEQYF. Here the CDR3 DNA reads TGTGCCAGCAGCTTTACCAGCGCTTCCGAGCAGTACTTC.

CDR3 nucleotide sequence: TGTGCCAGCAGCCAAGAATCCCGATCCGGACAGGGGGCAAGAGAGACCCAGTACTTC. Its translation: CASSQESRSGQGARETQYF. The chain couples TRBV4-2 to TRBJ2-5; TRBD1 matches at 11 bases. CDR3 length: 19 residues. Per germline, CDR1 LGHNA and CDR2 YNFKEQ. Unmatched junction bases numbered 13, after V lost 0 bases and J lost 4 bases.

The chain links TRBV9 to TRBJ1-2; unclear D gene. Trimming took 2 bases from V and 4 from J, leaving 15 bases between them. The CDR3 length is 15 residues. The germline V gene has CDR1 SGDLS and CDR2 YYNGEE. Written as DNA, the CDR3 is TGTGCCAGCAGCGTTTCTTTCGGGGTCAGCTATGGCTACACCTTC. It codes for CASSVSFGVSYGYTF.